This is a list of T cell receptor beta chains from one sample in a study of T cells expressing NK-cell markers. TCRdb reprocessed the 5' RACE reads, with one entry per CDR3 protein and no DNA. The listing contains 4,500 to 7,000 distinct CDR3 sequences. The specimen sequenced was blood T cells: a sorted CD56 or NKG2C T cell subset, CD4+ or CD8+ T cells, or bulk PBMC T cells (not recorded which). Receptor source: a man between 18 and 35 years old in good health. Each CDR3 is given with its conserved first and last residue. The size field is filled for only some rows; it gives once, few, many or a size class.

TRBJ2-5 | TRBV7-6 | . | CASSLFGLAGGRETQYF
TRBJ2-1 | TRBV12-3/TRBV12-4 | . | CASSLPRDETYNEQFF
TRBJ2-3 | TRBV4-3 | medium-sized | CASSPSPPLRGVHTDTQYF
TRBJ2-5 | TRBV5-1 | . | CASSLETSAPVKYF
TRBJ2-7 | TRBV5-1 | . | CASSPSGSGEQYF
TRBJ2-1 | TRBV11-2 | . | CASSLGGSSYNEQFF
TRBJ2-1 | TRBV11-2 | . | CASSLASGLNEQFF
TRBJ1-1 | TRBV7-9 | medium-sized | CASRTPGGGTEAFF
TRBJ2-7 | TRBV5-1 | medium-sized | CASSFLPTYEQYF
TRBJ2-6 | TRBV4-2 | . | CASSQDRGTGANVLTF
TRBJ2-7 | TRBV18 | . | CASSPGQGGNYEQYF
TRBJ2-3 | TRBV9 | . | CASSARTSGRPSTDTQYF
TRBJ2-2 | TRBV6-4 | . | CASSDSFGLAGIGELFF
TRBJ2-4 | TRBV5-1 | medium-sized | CASSAEGIQAKNIQYF
TRBJ2-2 | TRBV24-1 | . | CATSDLGGTGAAGELFF
TRBJ2-7 | TRBV6-5 | . | CASSYGGSPYEQYF
TRBJ1-5 | TRBV6-5 | . | CASSYSKAFGNQPQHF
TRBJ2-4 | TRBV10-2 | . | CASSRQGSGAKNIQYF
TRBJ2-1 | TRBV20-1 | . | CSASQTRGYNEQFF
TRBJ2-5 | TRBV7-9 | . | CASSLPTGTSGTQYF
TRBJ1-1 | TRBV19 | . | CASTPSGDATEAFF
TRBJ2-3 | TRBV20-1 | . | CSAHSGRSRGADTQYF
TRBJ1-2 | TRBV5-1 | . | CASSSLALGDGYTF
TRBJ2-1 | TRBV20-1 | . | CSAIQGVYNEQFF
TRBJ2-1 | TRBV6-4 | . | CASSDSGTSAWNEQFF
TRBJ2-7 | TRBV6-4 | . | CASSAQDSYEQYF
TRBJ1-5 | TRBV20-1 | . | CSAPRGNQPQHF
TRBJ2-7 | TRBV7-9 | . | CASSPVREGYEQYF
TRBJ2-1 | TRBV6-2/TRBV6-3 | . | CASQAIAGGLLYNEQFF
TRBJ2-7 | TRBV27 | . | CASSPRQGVYEQYF
TRBJ2-5 | TRBV20-1 | . | CSAKTSQETQYF
TRBJ1-4 | TRBV12-2 | . | CASRLGDQNPEKLFF
TRBJ1-1 | TRBV5-1 | . | CASSLGPGAGNTEAFF
TRBJ2-1 | TRBV6-4 | . | CASSDRTGEGNEQFF
TRBJ2-7 | TRBV28 | . | CASSYRLAGGPISSYEQYF
TRBJ2-3 | TRBV20-1 | . | CSASPTSGTDTQYF
TRBJ2-5 | TRBV20-1 | . | CSARGVGEWETQYF
TRBJ1-5 | TRBV4-1 | . | CASSQDSGMGRGAQPQHF
TRBJ2-2 | TRBV6-1 | . | CASSVSSGNTGELFF